This TCR beta chain was found in a study of human T cells and chemical hapten exposure. Study results and limitations: Expanded TCR counts at PT1 were positively correlated with the patch test score.

The table lists this clonotype with a few counts. Antigen unknown. TCRdb used MiXCR to reprocess the RACE reads, holding one entry per CDR3 protein. Among 50,000 to 80,000 distinct CDR3 sequences, approximately 11% were seen once, and the ten largest hold more than 2%. The CDR3 runs to 13 residues. Germline-derived CDR1 and CDR2 are KGHSH and LQKENI. Trimming pared 3 bases from V and 5 bases from J, leaving 11 bases between. Time point denoted: patch test 3, about 24 weeks after DPC sensitization. Treatment described: therapeutic diphenylcyclopropenone sensitization with weekly scalp DPC. Samples of blood were obtained prior to the application of each patch test.

The source of this sequence is a woman younger than 45 with alopecia areata. Some clones in this sample may be carry-over from other donors' samples. The chain combines TRBV18 with TRBJ2-7; no clear D gene. The sample here was whole blood, taken in connection with sensitization to the hapten diphenylcyclopropenone (DPC). The CDR3 coding sequence is TGTGCCAGCTCACCGCCCGCGACCCACGAGCAGTACTTC. Its translation is CASSPPATHEQYF.